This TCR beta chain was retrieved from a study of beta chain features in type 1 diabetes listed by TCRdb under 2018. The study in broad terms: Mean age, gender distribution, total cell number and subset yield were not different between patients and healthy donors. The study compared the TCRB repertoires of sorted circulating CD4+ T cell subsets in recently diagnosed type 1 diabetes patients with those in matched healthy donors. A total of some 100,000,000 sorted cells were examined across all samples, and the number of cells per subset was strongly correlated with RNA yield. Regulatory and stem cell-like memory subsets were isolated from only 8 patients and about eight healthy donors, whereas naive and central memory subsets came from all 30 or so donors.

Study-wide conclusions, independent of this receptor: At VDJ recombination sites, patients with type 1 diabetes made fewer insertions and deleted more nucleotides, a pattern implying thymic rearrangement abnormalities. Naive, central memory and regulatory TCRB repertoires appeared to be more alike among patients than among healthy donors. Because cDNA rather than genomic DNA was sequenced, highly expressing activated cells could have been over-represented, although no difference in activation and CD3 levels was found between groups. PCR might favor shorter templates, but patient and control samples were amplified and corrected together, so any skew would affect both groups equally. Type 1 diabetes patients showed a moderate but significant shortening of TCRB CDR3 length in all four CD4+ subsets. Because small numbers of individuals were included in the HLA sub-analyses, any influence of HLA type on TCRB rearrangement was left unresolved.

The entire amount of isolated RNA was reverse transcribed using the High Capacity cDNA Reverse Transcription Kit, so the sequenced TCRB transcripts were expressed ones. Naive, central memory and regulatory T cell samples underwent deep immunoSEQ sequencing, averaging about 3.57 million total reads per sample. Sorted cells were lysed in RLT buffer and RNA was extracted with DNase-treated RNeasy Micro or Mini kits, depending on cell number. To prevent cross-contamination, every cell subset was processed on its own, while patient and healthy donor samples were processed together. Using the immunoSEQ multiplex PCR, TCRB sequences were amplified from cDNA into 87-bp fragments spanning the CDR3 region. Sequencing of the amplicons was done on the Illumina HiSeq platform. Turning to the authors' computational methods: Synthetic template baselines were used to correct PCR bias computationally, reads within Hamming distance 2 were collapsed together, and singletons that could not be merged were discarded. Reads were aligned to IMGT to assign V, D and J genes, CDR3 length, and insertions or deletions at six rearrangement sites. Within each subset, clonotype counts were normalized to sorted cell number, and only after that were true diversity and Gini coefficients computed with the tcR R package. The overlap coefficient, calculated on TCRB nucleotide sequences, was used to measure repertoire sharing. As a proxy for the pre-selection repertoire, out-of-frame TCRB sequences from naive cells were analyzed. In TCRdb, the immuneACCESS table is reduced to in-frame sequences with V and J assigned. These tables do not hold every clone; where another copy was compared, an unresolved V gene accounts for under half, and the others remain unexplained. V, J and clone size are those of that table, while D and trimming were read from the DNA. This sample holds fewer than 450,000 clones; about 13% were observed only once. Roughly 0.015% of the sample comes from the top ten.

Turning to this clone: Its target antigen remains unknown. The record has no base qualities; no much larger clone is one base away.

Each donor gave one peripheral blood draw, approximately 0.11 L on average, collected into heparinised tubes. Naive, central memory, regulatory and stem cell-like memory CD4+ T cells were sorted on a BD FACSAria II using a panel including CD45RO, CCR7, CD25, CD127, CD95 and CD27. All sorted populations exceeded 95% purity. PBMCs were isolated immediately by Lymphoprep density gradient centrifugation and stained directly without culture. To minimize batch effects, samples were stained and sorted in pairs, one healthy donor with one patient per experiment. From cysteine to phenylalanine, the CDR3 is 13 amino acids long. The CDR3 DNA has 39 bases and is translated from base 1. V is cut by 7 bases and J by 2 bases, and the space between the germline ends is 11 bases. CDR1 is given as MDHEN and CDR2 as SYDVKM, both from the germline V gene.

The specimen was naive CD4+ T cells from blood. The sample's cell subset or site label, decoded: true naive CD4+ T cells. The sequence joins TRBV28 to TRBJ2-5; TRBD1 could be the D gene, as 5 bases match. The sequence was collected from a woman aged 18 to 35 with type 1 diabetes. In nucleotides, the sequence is TGTGCCAGCACCTCAGGGTTTCAAGAGACCCAGTACTTC. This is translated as CASTSGFQETQYF.